This TCR beta chain was captured by sequencing in a study of cytotoxic CD8 clonotypes in ibrutinib-treated CLL. A 1 in 200,000 to 1 in 1 million T cell depth was the sequencing target. The repertoire was sequenced with immunoSEQ multiplex PCR; TCRdb's copy has only in-frame clones and lacks some. The table has about 200,000 clones, roughly three quarters seen once; the top ten hold 9.5% to 12%. The CDR3 spans 14 residues. The germline V gene has CDR1 WSHSY and CDR2 SAAADI. Trimming pared 3 bases from V and 4 bases from J, leaving 10 bases between. This clone occurred a few times. Source: PBMCs, taken after 12 months of ibrutinib treatment. The V and J genes are TRBV10-2 and TRBJ1-3; D remains unclear. The TCR originated in a human donor with chronic lymphocytic leukemia. CDR3 sequence reads: CASSDRGSGNTIYF. In nucleotides, the CDR3 is TGCGCCAGCAGTGATCGGGGTTCCGGAAACACCATATATTTT.